This is a list of T cell receptor beta chains from one sample in a study of cytomegalovirus exposure and HLA in healthy donors. Sequencing was performed with immunoSEQ multiplex PCR; in TCRdb, only in-frame clones are kept and a portion is missing. The profile shows fewer than 130,000 clones, 60% to 85% of them singletons. Sequenced material: PBMCs. Receptors were obtained from a woman aged 55 to 70 in good health and CMV-seropositive. The CDR3 runs from the conserved cysteine through the conserved F or W.

V,J,CDR3
TRBV27,TRBJ2-7,CASSLQGLTYEQYF
TRBV7-9,TRBJ2-1,CASSFQVSSYNEQFF
TRBV10-3,TRBJ2-5,CATRAAQETQYF
TRBV29-1,TRBJ2-7,CSVGTSSYEQYF
TRBV27,TRBJ1-5,CASSLYGQSNQPQHF
TRBV5-1,TRBJ1-1,CASSFQGQGEAFF
TRBV4-2,TRBJ1-4,CASSGDRGTNEKLFF
TRBV6-1,TRBJ1-3,CASTGDYSGNTIYF
TRBV6-1,TRBJ1-2,CASSVNRVKNYGYTF
TRBV9,TRBJ2-1,CASSPYGTSGRGDNEQFF
TRBV27,TRBJ2-7,CASSPRDYTYEQYF
TRBV19,TRBJ1-5,CASSMTGEQPQHF
TRBV5-1,TRBJ2-1,CASLAGSSSYNEQFF
TRBV9,TRBJ1-3,CASSVEPLDSPSGNTIYF
TRBV11-3,TRBJ2-1,CASSSQRGGWDEQFF
TRBV4-1,TRBJ1-2,CASSQLIAGFNYGYTF
TRBV9,TRBJ2-2,CASNNGVAGATGELFF
TRBV28,TRBJ2-1,CASSSQGQEQFF
TRBV14,TRBJ2-2,CASSYGVTSNTGELFF
TRBV27,TRBJ2-3,CATGTSGRTDTQYF
TRBV6-5,TRBJ2-2,CASSFANRATGELFF
TRBV4-1,TRBJ2-7,CASSLRDVYSYEQYF
TRBV5-1,TRBJ2-5,CASSLEQILETQYF
TRBV19,TRBJ1-2,CASKSGTGFGYTF
TRBV7-6,TRBJ2-7,CASSTRASGSMQYF
TRBV6-5,TRBJ2-3,CASSRASGRTDTQYF